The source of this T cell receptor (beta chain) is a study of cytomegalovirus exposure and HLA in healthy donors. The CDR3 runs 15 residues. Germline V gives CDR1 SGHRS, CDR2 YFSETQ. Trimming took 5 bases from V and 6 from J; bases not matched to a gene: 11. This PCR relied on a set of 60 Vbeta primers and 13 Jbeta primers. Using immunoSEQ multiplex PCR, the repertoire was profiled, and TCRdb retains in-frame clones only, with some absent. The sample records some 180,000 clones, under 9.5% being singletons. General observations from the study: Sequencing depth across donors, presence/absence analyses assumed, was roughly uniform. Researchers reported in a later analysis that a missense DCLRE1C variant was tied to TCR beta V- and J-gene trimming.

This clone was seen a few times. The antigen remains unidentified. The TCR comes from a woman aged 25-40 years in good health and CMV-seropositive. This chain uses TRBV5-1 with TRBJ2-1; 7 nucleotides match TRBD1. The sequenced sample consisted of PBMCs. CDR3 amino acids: CASSVEGARGNEQFF. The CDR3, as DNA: TGCGCCAGCAGTGTCGAGGGGGCGCGAGGCAATGAGCAGTTCTTC.